This TCR beta chain was profiled in a study of T cells in Graves' hyperthyroidism and ophthalmopathy. General study results and limits: Separating ophthalmopathy from stable hyperthyroidism was achieved by a 13 V-J model. Prediction of ophthalmopathy progression came a median approximately 6.6 months pre-onset. Among clonotypes expanded in thyroid above 0.001, most were also found in blood.

This clonotype was observed at least ten times. What it binds is not known. The investigators amplified TCR beta CDR3 regions from RNA transcripts. HTBI primers were the set used in a first-round RT-PCR of the TCR CDR3. A single record per CDR3 protein comes from TCRdb applying MiXCR to the multiplex PCR reads. This repertoire shows some 340,000 distinct CDR3 sequences, approximately 15% found once; its top ten account for approximately 35%. A Clinical Activity Score of at least 3, a NOSPECS grade of at least 4 and a duration under 3 months were recorded in the ophthalmopathy patients. The CDR3 contains 15 residues. Trimming pared 1 base from V and 7 bases from J, leaving 12 bases between. Germline lookup yields CDR1 KGHDR and CDR2 SFDVKD.

The source is a woman aged 35 to 49 with Graves' ophthalmopathy. The sample consisted of blood. The V call is TRBV24-1, the J call TRBJ2-2; the D gene is possibly TRBD2 (6 bases). The CDR3 sequence: CATSDLSRGGGELFF. The CDR3 DNA reads TGTGCCACCAGTGATTTATCGCGGGGCGGCGGGGAGCTGTTTTTT.